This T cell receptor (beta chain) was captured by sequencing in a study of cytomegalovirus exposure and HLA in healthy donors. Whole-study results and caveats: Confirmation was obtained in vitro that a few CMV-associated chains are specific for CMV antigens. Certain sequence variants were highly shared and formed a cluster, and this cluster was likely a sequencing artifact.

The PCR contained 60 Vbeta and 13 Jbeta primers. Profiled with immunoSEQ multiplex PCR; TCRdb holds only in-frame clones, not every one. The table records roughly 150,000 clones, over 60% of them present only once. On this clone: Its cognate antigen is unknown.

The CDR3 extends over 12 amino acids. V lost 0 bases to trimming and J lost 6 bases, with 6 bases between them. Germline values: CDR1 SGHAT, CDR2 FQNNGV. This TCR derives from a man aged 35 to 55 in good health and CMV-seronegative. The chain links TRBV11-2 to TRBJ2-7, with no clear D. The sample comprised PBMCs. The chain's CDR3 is CASSLDRGEQYF. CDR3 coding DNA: TGTGCCAGCAGCTTAGATCGAGGCGAGCAGTACTTC. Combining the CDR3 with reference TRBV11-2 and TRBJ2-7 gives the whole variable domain EAGVAQSPRYKIIEKRQSVAFWCNPISGHATLYWYQQILGQGPKLLIQFQNNGVVDDSQLPKDRFSAERLKGVDSTLKIQPAKLEDSAVYLCASSLDRGEQYFGPGTRLTVT.